By share of the sample, the clone carrying this T cell receptor beta chain is medium-sized (0.01 to 0.1%). The sample originates from a study of long-term antiretroviral therapy in people with HIV. V was cut by 5 bases and J by 0 bases, with 13 bases left in between. Germline CDR1 SEHNR, CDR2 FQNEAQ (reference sequence). CDR3 length: 15 residues. immunoSEQ v3.0 was run at survey level. Clones were read by immunoSEQ multiplex PCR, and TCRdb kept only the in-frame ones, dropping some. The sample shows 20,000 to 25,000 clones, around 80% of them seen only once. The chain uses TRBV7-9 and TRBJ1-2; D may be TRBD1 (6 bases). The sample in question was unsorted PBMCs, obtained 0.5 years after starting antiretroviral therapy. The receptor was isolated from a man aged 18 to 30 with HIV. For the CDR3, the DNA is TGTGCCAGCAGCGACCTATGGGGGCCTAACTATGGCTACACCTTC. Residues: CASSDLWGPNYGYTF.